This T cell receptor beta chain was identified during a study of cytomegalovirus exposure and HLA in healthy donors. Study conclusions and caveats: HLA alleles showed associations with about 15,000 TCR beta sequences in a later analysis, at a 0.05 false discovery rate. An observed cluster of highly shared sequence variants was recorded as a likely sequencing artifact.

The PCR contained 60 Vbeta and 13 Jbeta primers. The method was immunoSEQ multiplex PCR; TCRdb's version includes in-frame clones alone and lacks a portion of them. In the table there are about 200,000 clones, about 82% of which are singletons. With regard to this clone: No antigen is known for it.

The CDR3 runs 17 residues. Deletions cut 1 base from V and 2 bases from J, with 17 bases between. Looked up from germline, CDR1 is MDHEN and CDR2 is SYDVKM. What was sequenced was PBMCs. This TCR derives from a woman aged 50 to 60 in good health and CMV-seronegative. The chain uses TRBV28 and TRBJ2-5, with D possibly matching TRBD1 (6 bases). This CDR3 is CASSLSGTRLEQETQYF. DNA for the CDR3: TGTGCCAGCAGTTTATCCGGGACACGACTTGAACAAGAGACCCAGTACTTC. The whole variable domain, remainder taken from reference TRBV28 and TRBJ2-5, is DVKVTQSSRYLVKRTGEKVFLECVQDMDHENMFWYRQDPGLGLRLIYFSYDVKMKEKGDIPEGYSVSREKKERFSLILESASTNQTSMYLCASSLSGTRLEQETQYFGPGTRLLVL.